This is a list of T cell receptor beta chains from one sample in a study of control samples from healthy donors and cancer patients. The protocol was immunoSEQ multiplex PCR, while the TCRdb copy is restricted to in-frame clones and leaves out a portion. The sample carries roughly 26,000 clones, 82% recorded once. Sequencing was carried out using PBMCs. These receptors all come from a man aged 60-69 years with colorectal cancer. Each CDR3 is given with its conserved first and last residue. The D gene is left open where the match is weak. Rows may omit the clone size; those that give it use once, few, many or a size class.

d_call	v_call	clone_size	j_call	cdr3_aa	cdr3_nt
-	TRBV7-2	-	TRBJ2-3	CASSFSFGADTQYF	TGTGCCAGCAGCTTCTCGTTTGGGGCGGATACGCAGTATTTT
-	TRBV6-6	once	TRBJ1-1	CASSYRQGLSTEAFF	TGTGCCAGCAGTTACAGGCAGGGATTGAGCACTGAAGCTTTCTTT
-	TRBV5-8	-	TRBJ1-2	CASLDILNYGYTF	TGTGCCAGCCTGGACATATTGAACTATGGCTACACCTTC
-	TRBV11-2	-	TRBJ1-2	CASRKVGGKQGGNYGYTF	TGTGCCAGCCGAAAAGTGGGGGGCAAACAGGGCGGTAACTATGGCTACACCTTC
TRBD1	TRBV2	-	TRBJ1-5	CASTGQGRYGQPQHF	TGTGCCAGCACGGGACAGGGAAGGTATGGTCAGCCCCAGCATTTT
-	TRBV9	-	TRBJ2-2	CASSVEKGMRGGTGELFF	TGTGCCAGCAGCGTAGAGAAGGGGATGCGGGGTGGCACCGGGGAGCTGTTTTTT
-	TRBV6-5	once	TRBJ2-2	CASSLQGRGTGELFF	TGTGCCAGCAGTTTACAGGGGCGGGGGACCGGGGAGCTGTTTTTT
-	TRBV6-1	-	TRBJ2-1	CASSEHLSVNEQFF	TGTGCCAGCAGTGAACACTTGTCGGTCAATGAGCAGTTCTTC
TRBD1	TRBV5-1	-	TRBJ2-3	CASHNPTGGGDTQYF	TGCGCCAGCCATAATCCGACAGGGGGAGGCGATACGCAGTATTTT
-	TRBV7-2	few	TRBJ1-6	CASSMEGGWSSPLHF	TGTGCCAGCAGCATGGAGGGGGGGTGGAGTTCACCCCTCCACTTT
-	TRBV27	-	TRBJ1-1	CASSEASNTEAFF	TGTGCCAGCAGTGAAGCGTCGAACACTGAAGCTTTCTTT
-	TRBV4-2	-	TRBJ1-3	CASSRGGTSGNTIYF	TGTGCCAGCAGTCGGGGCGGCACCTCTGGAAACACCATATATTTT
-	TRBV6-5	-	TRBJ1-3	CASNSGNTIYF	TGTGCCAGCAACAGTGGAAACACCATATATTTT
TRBD1	TRBV6-2/TRBV6-3	-	TRBJ1-1	CASSPDRVVTEAFF	TGTGCCAGCAGCCCCGACAGGGTAGTCACTGAAGCTTTCTTT
-	TRBV3-1/TRBV3-2	-	TRBJ1-3	CASSLQGPSGNTIYF	TGTGCCAGCAGCCTTCAGGGACCCTCTGGAAACACCATATATTTT
-	TRBV11-2	-	TRBJ1-2	CASIAQAGGQRRHGYTF	TGTGCCAGCATCGCCCAAGCTGGAGGGCAGAGAAGACATGGCTACACCTTC
TRBD1	TRBV6-5	few	TRBJ1-1	CASGTGTGGAEAFF	TGTGCCAGCGGGACAGGGACGGGGGGGGCTGAAGCTTTCTTT
-	TRBV7-7	-	TRBJ2-7	CASSQAGRPAYEQYF	TGTGCCAGCAGCCAGGCGGGACGGCCAGCTTACGAGCAGTACTTC
TRBD1	TRBV29-1	-	TRBJ2-3	CSAHRGRSTDTQYF	TGCAGCGCTCACAGGGGGCGCAGCACAGATACGCAGTATTTT
-	TRBV2	-	TRBJ1-4	CASSEFRGNEKLFF	TGTGCCAGCAGTGAGTTCAGGGGAAATGAAAAACTGTTTTTT
-	TRBV19	-	TRBJ1-3	CASSRRISLGNTIYF	TGTGCCAGTAGCAGAAGGATATCGCTTGGAAACACCATATATTTT
TRBD1	TRBV11-2	-	TRBJ2-7	CASSFTGGNEQYF	TGTGCCAGCAGTTTCACAGGGGGGAACGAGCAGTACTTC
TRBD1	TRBV4-1	-	TRBJ2-7	CASSHLDFLGTGSYEQYF	TGCGCCAGCAGCCACCTGGACTTTCTCGGGACAGGGTCCTACGAGCAGTACTTC
TRBD1	TRBV10-2	-	TRBJ1-4	CASSESWTGGPYNEKLFF	TGCGCCAGCAGTGAGTCGTGGACAGGGGGTCCTTATAATGAAAAACTGTTTTTT
TRBD1	TRBV6-2/TRBV6-3	-	TRBJ1-2	CASSSLLGQGPHGYTF	TGTGCCAGCAGTTCGTTACTCGGACAGGGTCCACATGGCTACACCTTC
TRBD1	TRBV7-8	once	TRBJ1-4	CASSSPGGGDEKLFF	TGTGCCAGCAGCTCACCAGGGGGCGGAGATGAAAAACTGTTTTTT
TRBD1	TRBV9	-	TRBJ1-2	CASSVGRGQPNYGYTF	TGTGCCAGCAGCGTAGGAAGGGGACAGCCTAACTATGGCTACACCTTC
TRBD1	TRBV5-6	-	TRBJ2-1	CASSLVGQGALNEQFF	TGTGCCAGCAGCTTGGTAGGACAGGGGGCCTTAAATGAGCAGTTCTTC
-	TRBV6-5	-	TRBJ1-6	CASMAGTYNSPLHF	TGTGCCAGCATGGCAGGGACCTATAATTCACCCCTCCACTTT
TRBD1	TRBV9	-	TRBJ1-2	CASSSRQGGNYGYTF	TGTGCCAGCAGCTCCCGACAGGGAGGCAACTATGGCTACACCTTC
-	TRBV9	-	TRBJ1-2	CASSVVEGFGYTF	TGTGCCAGCAGCGTAGTGGAGGGTTTTGGCTACACCTTC
-	TRBV11-3	-	TRBJ1-1	CASSLDLNTEAFF	TGTGCCAGCAGCTTAGACTTAAACACTGAAGCTTTCTTT
TRBD2	TRBV10-3	few	TRBJ2-1	CAISDGGGAGNEQFF	TGTGCCATCAGTGACGGCGGGGGGGCTGGGAATGAGCAGTTCTTC
TRBD1	TRBV18	-	TRBJ1-6	CASSPLPKPGQTYNSPLHF	TGTGCCAGCTCACCCTTACCGAAGCCGGGACAGACCTATAATTCACCCCTCCACTTT
-	TRBV7-9	-	TRBJ1-6	CASSLRTDHSPLHF	TGTGCCAGCAGCTTAAGAACAGACCATTCACCCCTCCACTTT
TRBD1	TRBV5-5	-	TRBJ2-3	CASSSRTGLTDTQYF	TGTGCCAGCAGCTCCAGGACAGGGCTGACAGATACGCAGTATTTT
-	TRBV23-1	few	TRBJ2-1	CASSQSGLLGQTGRSYNEQFF	TGCGCCAGCAGTCAATCGGGATTATTAGGACAGACCGGGAGGTCCTACAATGAGCAGTTCTTC
TRBD1	TRBV4-3	few	TRBJ1-2	CASSQAGTGEANYGYTF	TGCGCCAGCAGCCAAGCCGGGACAGGGGAAGCTAACTATGGCTACACCTTC
-	TRBV9	-	TRBJ2-4	CASSVGLAKNIQYF	TGTGCCAGCAGCGTAGGTTTAGCCAAAAACATTCAGTACTTC
TRBD1	TRBV5-1	-	TRBJ2-5	CASSPSSGTDQGGQYF	TGCGCCAGCAGCCCGAGCTCCGGGACAGACCAAGGGGGCCAGTACTTC
TRBD2	TRBV7-6	-	TRBJ2-7	CASSRWTSGSSSYEQYF	TGTGCCAGCAGCAGATGGACTAGCGGGTCGAGCTCCTACGAGCAGTACTTC
-	TRBV10-1	-	TRBJ2-7	CASSDRQDSYEQYF	TGCGCCAGCAGCGATCGACAGGACTCCTACGAGCAGTACTTC
-	TRBV10-3	-	TRBJ1-2	CAISESRGADGYTF	TGTGCCATCAGTGAGTCGCGGGGCGCGGATGGCTACACCTTC
-	TRBV12-3/TRBV12-4	-	TRBJ2-3	CATTSGDTQYF	TGTGCCACTACCTCCGGAGATACGCAGTATTTT
TRBD2	TRBV2	-	TRBJ2-1	CASSEGLAGGHNEQFF	TGTGCCAGCAGTGAAGGGCTAGCGGGGGGGCATAATGAGCAGTTCTTC
-	TRBV10-1	-	TRBJ1-1	CARGFDTEAFF	TGCGCCAGGGGATTTGACACTGAAGCTTTCTTT
TRBD1	TRBV9	-	TRBJ2-3	CASSAGQGPDTQYF	TGTGCCAGCAGCGCCGGACAGGGCCCAGATACGCAGTATTTT
-	TRBV5-1	-	TRBJ1-2	CASSLSTGNYGYTF	TGCGCCAGCAGCTTGTCTACAGGGAACTATGGCTACACCTTC
TRBD1	TRBV20-1	-	TRBJ1-2	CSASSLAGQGADVTF	TGCAGTGCTAGTTCCCTTGCGGGACAGGGGGCCGACGTCACCTTC
-	TRBV18	once	TRBJ2-2	CASSPPWTPLTGELFF	TGTGCCAGCTCACCACCGTGGACACCCCTCACCGGGGAGCTGTTTTTT
-	TRBV9	few	TRBJ2-1	CASSVPGTFKHNEQFF	TGTGCCAGCAGCGTCCCCGGGACATTCAAGCACAATGAGCAGTTCTTC
TRBD1	TRBV2	-	TRBJ1-1	CASSFLEGASTEAFF	TGTGCCAGCAGTTTTCTCGAGGGGGCTAGCACTGAAGCTTTCTTT